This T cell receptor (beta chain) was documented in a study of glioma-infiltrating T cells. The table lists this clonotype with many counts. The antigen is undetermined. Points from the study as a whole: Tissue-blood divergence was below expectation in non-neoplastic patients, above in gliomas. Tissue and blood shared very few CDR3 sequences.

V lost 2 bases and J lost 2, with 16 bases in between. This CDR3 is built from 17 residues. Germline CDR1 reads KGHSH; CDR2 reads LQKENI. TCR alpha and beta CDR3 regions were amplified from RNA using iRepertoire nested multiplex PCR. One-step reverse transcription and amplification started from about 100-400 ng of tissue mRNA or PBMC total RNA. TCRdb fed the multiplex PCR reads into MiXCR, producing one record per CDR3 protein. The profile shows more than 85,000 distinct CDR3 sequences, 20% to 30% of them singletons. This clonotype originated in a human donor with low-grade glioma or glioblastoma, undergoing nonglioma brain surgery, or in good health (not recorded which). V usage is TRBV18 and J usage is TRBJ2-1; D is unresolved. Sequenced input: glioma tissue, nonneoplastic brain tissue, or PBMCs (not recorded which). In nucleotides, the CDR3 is TGTGCCAGCTCACCAATAGGAAGAACTACCCCCTACAATGAGCAGTTCTTC. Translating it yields CASSPIGRTTPYNEQFF.